The 15 T cell receptor beta chains given below trace back to one sample, sequenced in a study of cytomegalovirus exposure and HLA in healthy donors. The PCR contained 60 Vbeta and 13 Jbeta primers. Some clones are missing from TCRdb's copy, which holds only in-frame ones; the method was immunoSEQ multiplex PCR. The sample lists 100,000 to 150,000 clones; roughly three quarters were seen once. The material sequenced was PBMCs. The source of these receptors is a man aged 25 to 40 in good health and CMV-seropositive.

This clone was seen once. The chain joins TRBV6-5 to TRBJ2-6; D gene ambiguous. Per the germline V gene, CDR1 is MNHEY and CDR2 is SVGAGI. This CDR3 has 13 amino acids. V was clipped by 6 bases and J by 4 bases, with 7 bases between them. CDR3 bases: TGTGCCAGCAGCCCCGTCGGGGCCAACGTCCTGACTTTC. This encodes CASSPVGANVLTF.

The sample holds a few counts of this clone. The chain is built from TRBV7-9 and TRBJ2-3, with 7 bases matching TRBD2. J was trimmed by 0 bases and V by 7 bases; bases with no gene match: 7. Per the germline V gene, CDR1 is SEHNR and CDR2 is FQNEAQ (reference sequence). CDR3 length equals 15 residues. The CDR3 coding sequence is TGTGCCAGCACATCGACTAGCACCAGCACAGATACGCAGTATTTT. Encoded protein: CASTSTSTSTDTQYF.

This rearrangement joins TRBV27 to TRBJ2-4; D may be TRBD1 (6 bases). Deletions cut 3 bases from V and 3 bases from J, with 21 bases between. CDR3 length: 18 residues. CDR1 is MNHEY, CDR2 SMNVEV, per germline (reference sequence). The DNA for the CDR3 is TGTGCCAGCAGTTTCCGGGCCCAGAAGGGGGTTGGCAAAAACATTCAGTACTTC. It is translated as CASSFRAQKGVGKNIQYF.

The V call is TRBV27, the J call TRBJ1-4; D gene unclear. CDR3 length: 12 amino acids. Germline V gene lookup returns CDR1 MNHEY and CDR2 SMNVEV (reference sequence). Trimming stripped 4 bases from V and 11 bases from J, with 11 bases between. The DNA of the CDR3 is TGTGCCAGCAGTTATCGGGGAGACAAACTGTTTTTT. As protein: CASSYRGDKLFF.

The chain links TRBV9 to TRBJ2-1, with 7 positions matching TRBD2. The J segment lost 10 bases and the V segment lost 3 bases, leaving 1 base of the junction unmatched. Germline CDR1 is SGDLS and CDR2 is YYNGEE. The CDR3 length is 11 residues. DNA of the CDR3: TGTGCCAGCAGCGCCGGGGGGGAGCAGTTCTTC. Its translation is CASSAGGEQFF.

This chain links TRBV6-5 with TRBJ1-4; D unresolved. CDR1 is MNHEY and CDR2 is SVGAGI in the germline V gene. There are 16 residues in the CDR3. Trimming shortened V by 0 bases and J by 4 bases, and 12 bases separated the two germline ends. In nucleotides, the CDR3 is TGTGCCAGCAGTTACTCCTCCGGGATAGTTAATGAAAAACTGTTTTTT. This gives the protein CASSYSSGIVNEKLFF.

The V call is TRBV6-6, the J call TRBJ1-5; TRBD1 matches 7 bases. The CDR3 runs to 14 residues. Germline V gene lookup returns CDR1 MNHNY and CDR2 SVGAGI (reference sequence). V shed 6 bases and J 6 bases; nucleotides not matched to a gene: 8. The CDR3 here is CASSYRQGSQPQHF. CDR3 DNA: TGTGCCAGCAGCTATCGACAGGGAAGTCAGCCCCAGCATTTT.

This clone was observed a few times. The chain carries TRBV2 and TRBJ2-7, with 12 bases fitting TRBD2. Looked up from germline, CDR1 is SNHLY and CDR2 is FYNNEI. This CDR3 comprises 16 residues. The V and J ends lost 0 bases and 5 bases, in that order; junction bases with no gene match: 5. CDR3 coding DNA: TGTGCCAGCAGTGAAGCCCGGCTAGCGGGAGGGAACGAGCAGTACTTC. It encodes CASSEARLAGGNEQYF.

The chain links TRBV5-8 to TRBJ2-3, with D tentatively TRBD1 (6 bases). Trimming pared 4 bases from V and 4 bases from J, leaving 19 bases between. The length of the CDR3 is 16 residues. CDR1 is SGHTS, CDR2 YDEGEE, per germline. The CDR3 is CASSPGRGGQADTQYF. The CDR3 bases are TGTGCCAGCAGCCCCGGCAGGGGTGGTCAAGCAGATACGCAGTATTTT.

In its sample, this clone was seen a few times. V gene TRBV29-1 combines with J gene TRBJ1-4; TRBD1 agrees at 7 bases. V shed 7 bases and J 4 bases; nucleotides not matched to a gene: 6. The CDR3 sequence is 13 residues long. CDR1 and CDR2 from the germline V gene are SQVTM and ANQGSEA. Here the CDR3 DNA reads TGCAGCGGAGGACAGGCCAATAATGAAAAACTGTTTTTT. Protein product: CSGGQANNEKLFF.

The chain carries TRBV10-3 and TRBJ2-4; the D gene is possibly TRBD1 (5 bases). Trimming left V 4 bases short and J 8 bases short, with 12 bases between. CDR3 size: 13 residues. The germline V gene encodes CDR1 ENHRY and CDR2 SYGVKD. The CDR3 region is CAISARDIDIQYF. The DNA of the CDR3 is TGTGCCATCAGTGCCAGGGATATAGACATTCAGTACTTC.

This clone has just one count. V is TRBV27 and J is TRBJ2-3; TRBD2 matches at 9 bases. Germline CDR1 is MNHEY and CDR2 is SMNVEV (reference sequence). This CDR3 is 15 amino acids long. V trimming: 3 bases; J trimming: 4 bases; junction bases outside the gene matches: 5. CDR3 nucleotide sequence: TGTGCCAGCAGTTTTAGCGGGAGAGTTTCAGATACGCAGTATTTT. It specifies CASSFSGRVSDTQYF.

The V call is TRBV5-1, the J call TRBJ2-1; tentative D call: TRBD1 (6 bases). In germline, CDR1 is SGHRS, CDR2 YFSETQ. Trimming shortened V by 0 bases and J by 2 bases, and 9 bases separated the two germline ends. The CDR3 contains 15 residues. The CDR3 DNA follows: TGCGCCAGCAGCTTGGTTGGACAGACCTACAATGAGCAGTTCTTC. Amino acids: CASSLVGQTYNEQFF.

This chain links TRBV5-1 with TRBJ2-7; tentatively, D is TRBD1 (5 bases). Trimming cost V 3 bases and J 12 bases, with 13 bases left between them. The CDR3 loop spans 11 amino acids. Germline CDR1 reads SGHRS; CDR2 reads YFSETQ. The CDR3 reads CASSWGEQWYF. DNA for the CDR3: TGCGCCAGCAGCTGGGGCGAGCAATGGTACTTC.

For this clone: Germline is not matched at one junction end, which may reflect a read error. The genes are TRBV5-8 and TRBJ1-1; no clear D gene. CDR3 length: 13 residues. Germline CDR1 reads SGHTS; CDR2 reads YDEGEE. The CDR3 DNA reads TGTGCCAGCAGCTTGATCCTCGACACGGGAGGCGTCTTT. This codes for CASSLILDTGGVF.